The clone carrying this T cell receptor beta chain showed up just a few times. The CDR3 extends over 17 amino acids. V lost 5 bases, J lost 4 bases, and 23 bases lay in between. The germline V gene has CDR1 MDHEN and CDR2 SYDVKM. This specimen comes from a study of T-cell reconstitution after alpha-beta-depleted transplantation in children. For TCRbeta, the library was prepared with unique molecular identifiers. Each CDR3 protein gets one entry after TCRdb re-called the PCR reads with MiXCR. This sample has roughly 350,000 distinct CDR3 sequences, with around 10% found just once. The chain recombines TRBV28 with TRBJ2-5; D is perhaps TRBD1 (6 bases). The sequences come from PBMCs from the stem cell graft donor, collected from the stem cell graft. The sequence was obtained from a human donor who donated a stem cell graft to a child with acute lymphoblastic leukemia. The CDR3 here is CASSGAVAAHRVETQYF. In DNA, the CDR3 is TGTGCCAGCAGTGGGGCCGTGGCAGCCCACAGGGTAGAGACCCAGTACTTC.